This section outlines one T cell receptor beta chain sequence together with its context. Antigen: not known. The donors were members of the approximately 120-subject validation cohort (separate from the roughly 700-subject first cohort). This sample was included in a study of cytomegalovirus exposure and HLA in healthy donors. Study results and caveats: It was about 180 TCR beta chains that were listed as cytomegalovirus-associated.

V lost 3 bases and J 5 bases, leaving 11 bases between the germline ends. This CDR3 comprises 13 residues. The V gene's germline CDR1 is LNHDA and CDR2 SQIVND (reference sequence). Measured with immunoSEQ multiplex PCR; TCRdb has only the in-frame clones, and not every one. The table has tens of thousands of clones, 85% to 95% seen once. The source is a man aged 18 to 29 in good health and CMV-seropositive. The chain uses TRBV19 and TRBJ2-7, with D tentatively TRBD2 (6 bases). The specimen was PBMCs. The CDR3: CASSILLAHEQYF. CDR3 DNA: TGTGCCAGTAGTATCCTACTAGCCCACGAGCAGTACTTC.